Described below is a single T cell receptor beta chain sequence and its context. Antigen: not known. There are 14 residues in the CDR3. Germline V gene lookup returns CDR1 SNHLY and CDR2 FYNNEI. Trimming removed 6 bases at V and 7 bases at J, with 16 bases between. The PCR was carried out with 60 Vbeta primers and 13 Jbeta primers. Generated by immunoSEQ multiplex PCR, the TCRdb table keeps only in-frame clones and is missing some. The sample lists 180,000 or so clones, roughly 85% seen once, with over 13% in the top ten. The data stem from a study of cytomegalovirus exposure and HLA in healthy donors. Findings and limits, study-wide: A likely sequencing artifact accounted for one observed cluster of highly shared sequence variants. In a later analysis, HLA-associated TCR beta chains were more clonally expanded than equally common others. Reported findings show TCR beta sequences accurately forecast HLA-A and HLA-B alleles in most subjects. A later analysis found most CMV-associated TCR beta chains apparently HLA-restricted.

V gene TRBV2 combines with J gene TRBJ2-1, with a possible D match to TRBD1 (6 bases). Sequencing was done on a sample of PBMCs. This clonotype was sampled from a man in his forties or fifties in good health and CMV-seropositive. The CDR3 spells CASSTQGTLNEQFF. CDR3 in DNA: TGTGCCAGCAGCACACAGGGTACCTTGAATGAGCAGTTCTTC.